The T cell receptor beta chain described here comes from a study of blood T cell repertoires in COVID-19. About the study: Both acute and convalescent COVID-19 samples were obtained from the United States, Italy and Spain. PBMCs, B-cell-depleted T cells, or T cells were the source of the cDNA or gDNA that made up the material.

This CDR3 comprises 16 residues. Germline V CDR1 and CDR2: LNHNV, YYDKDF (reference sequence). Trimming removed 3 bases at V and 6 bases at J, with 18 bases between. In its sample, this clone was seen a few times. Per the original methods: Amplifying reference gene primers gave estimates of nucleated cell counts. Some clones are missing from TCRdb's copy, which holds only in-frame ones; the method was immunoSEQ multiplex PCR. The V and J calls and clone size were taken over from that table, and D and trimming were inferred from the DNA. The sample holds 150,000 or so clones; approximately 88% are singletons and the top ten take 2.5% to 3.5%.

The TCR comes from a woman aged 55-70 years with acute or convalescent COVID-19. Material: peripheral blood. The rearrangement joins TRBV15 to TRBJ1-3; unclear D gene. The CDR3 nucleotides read TGTGCCACCAGCAGGCCGAGGGCCGGACGTGAAAACACCATATATTTT. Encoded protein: CATSRPRAGRENTIYF. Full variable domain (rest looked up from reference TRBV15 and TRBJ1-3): DAMVIQNPRYQVTQFGKPVTLSCSQTLNHNVMYWYQQKSSQAPKLLFHYYDKDFNNEADTPDNFQSRRPNTSFCFLDIRSPGLGDTAMYLCATSRPRAGRENTIYFGEGSWLTVV.